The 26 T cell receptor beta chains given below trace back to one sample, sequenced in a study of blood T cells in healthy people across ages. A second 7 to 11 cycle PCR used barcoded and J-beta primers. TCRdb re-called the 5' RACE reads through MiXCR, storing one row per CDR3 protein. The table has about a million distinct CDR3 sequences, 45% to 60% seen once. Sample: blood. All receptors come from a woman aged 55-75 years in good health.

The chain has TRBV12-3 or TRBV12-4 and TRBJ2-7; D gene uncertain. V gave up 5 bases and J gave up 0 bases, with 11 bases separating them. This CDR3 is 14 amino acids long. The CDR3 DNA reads TGTGCCAGCAGTACCAACTACGGCTCCTACGAGCAGTACTTC. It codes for CASSTNYGSYEQYF.

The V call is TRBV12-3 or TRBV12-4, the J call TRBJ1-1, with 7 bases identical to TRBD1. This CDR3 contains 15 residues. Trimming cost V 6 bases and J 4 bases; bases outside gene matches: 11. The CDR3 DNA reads TGTGCCAGCAGCCTGACAGGGCCCCAAGGCACTGAAGCTTTCTTT. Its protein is CASSLTGPQGTEAFF.

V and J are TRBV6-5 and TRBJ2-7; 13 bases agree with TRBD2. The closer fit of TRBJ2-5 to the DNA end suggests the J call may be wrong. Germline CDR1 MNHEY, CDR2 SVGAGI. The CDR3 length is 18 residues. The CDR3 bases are TGTGCCAGCAGTTACGAGACTAGCGGGAGGCGGGGGAGAGAGACCCAGTACTTC. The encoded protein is CASSYETSGRRGRETQYF.

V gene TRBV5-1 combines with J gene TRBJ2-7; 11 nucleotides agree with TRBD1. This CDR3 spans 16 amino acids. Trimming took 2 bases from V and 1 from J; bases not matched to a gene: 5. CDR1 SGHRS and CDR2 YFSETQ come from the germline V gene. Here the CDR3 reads CASSLTGTGGSYEQYF. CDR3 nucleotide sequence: TGCGCCAGCAGCTTAACCGGGACAGGGGGTTCCTACGAGCAGTACTTC.

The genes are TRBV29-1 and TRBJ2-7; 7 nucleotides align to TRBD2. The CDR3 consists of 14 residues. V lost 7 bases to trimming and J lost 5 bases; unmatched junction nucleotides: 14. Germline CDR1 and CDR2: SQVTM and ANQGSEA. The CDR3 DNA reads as TGCAGCGCCTCTGGTGGGAGGGCCTTTCACGAGCAGTACTTC. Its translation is CSASGGRAFHEQYF.

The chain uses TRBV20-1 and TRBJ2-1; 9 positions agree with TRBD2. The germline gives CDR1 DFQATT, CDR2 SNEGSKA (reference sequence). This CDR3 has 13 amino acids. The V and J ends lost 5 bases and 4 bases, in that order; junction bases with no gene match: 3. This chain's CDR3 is CSAWAGGYNEQFF. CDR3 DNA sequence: TGCAGTGCTTGGGCGGGGGGGTACAATGAGCAGTTCTTC.

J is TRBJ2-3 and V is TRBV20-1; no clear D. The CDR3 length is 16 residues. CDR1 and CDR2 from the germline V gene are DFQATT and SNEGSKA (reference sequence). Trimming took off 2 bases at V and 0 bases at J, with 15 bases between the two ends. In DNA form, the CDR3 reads TGCAGTGCTAGAAACCCAACTGCTATTAGCACAGATACGCAGTATTTT. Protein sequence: CSARNPTAISTDTQYF.

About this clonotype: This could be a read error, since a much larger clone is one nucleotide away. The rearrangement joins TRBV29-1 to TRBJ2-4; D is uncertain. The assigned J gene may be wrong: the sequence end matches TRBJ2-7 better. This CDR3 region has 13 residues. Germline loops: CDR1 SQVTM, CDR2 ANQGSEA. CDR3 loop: CSAFGQSNCEQYF. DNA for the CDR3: TGCAGCGCCTTTGGGCAGTCAAACTGCGAGCAGTACTTC.

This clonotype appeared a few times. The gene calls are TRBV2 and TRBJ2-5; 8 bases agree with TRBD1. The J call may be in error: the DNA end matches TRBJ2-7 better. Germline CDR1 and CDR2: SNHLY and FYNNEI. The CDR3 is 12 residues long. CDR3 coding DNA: TGTGCCGGAAACCGGGACAGGTCCGAGCAGTACTTC. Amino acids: CAGNRDRSEQYF.

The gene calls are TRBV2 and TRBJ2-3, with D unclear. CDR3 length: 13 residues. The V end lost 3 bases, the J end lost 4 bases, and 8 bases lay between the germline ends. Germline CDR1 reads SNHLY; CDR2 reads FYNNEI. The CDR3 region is CASSDGYADTQYF. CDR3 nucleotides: TGTGCCAGCAGTGACGGCTACGCAGATACGCAGTATTTT.

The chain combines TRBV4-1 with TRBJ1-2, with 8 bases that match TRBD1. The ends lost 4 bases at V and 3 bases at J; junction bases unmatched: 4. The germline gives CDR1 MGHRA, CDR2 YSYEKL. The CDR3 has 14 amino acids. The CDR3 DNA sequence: TGCGCCAGCAGCCGACAGACAGGGGACTATGGCTACACCTTC. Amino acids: CASSRQTGDYGYTF.

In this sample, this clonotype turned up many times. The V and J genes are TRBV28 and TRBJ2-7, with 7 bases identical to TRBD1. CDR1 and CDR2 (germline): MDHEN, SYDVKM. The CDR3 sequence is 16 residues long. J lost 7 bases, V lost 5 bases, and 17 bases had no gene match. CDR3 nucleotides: TGTGCCAGCAGTCTCGGGACAGCCGGACCCATGGGAGAGCAGTACTTC. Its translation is CASSLGTAGPMGEQYF.

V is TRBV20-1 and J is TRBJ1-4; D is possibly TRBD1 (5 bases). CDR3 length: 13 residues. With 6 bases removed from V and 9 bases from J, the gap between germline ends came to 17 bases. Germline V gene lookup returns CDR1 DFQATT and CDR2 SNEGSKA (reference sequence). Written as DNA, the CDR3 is TGCAGTGCCAGTGGGGACCGTACCAAAAAACTGTTTTTT. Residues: CSASGDRTKKLFF.

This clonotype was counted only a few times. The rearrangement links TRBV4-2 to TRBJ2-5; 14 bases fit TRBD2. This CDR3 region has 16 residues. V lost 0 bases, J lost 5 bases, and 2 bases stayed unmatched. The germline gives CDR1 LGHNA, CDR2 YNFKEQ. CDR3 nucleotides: TGTGCCAGCAGCCAAGATAGACTAGCGGGGGGGGAGACCCAGTACTTC. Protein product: CASSQDRLAGGETQYF.

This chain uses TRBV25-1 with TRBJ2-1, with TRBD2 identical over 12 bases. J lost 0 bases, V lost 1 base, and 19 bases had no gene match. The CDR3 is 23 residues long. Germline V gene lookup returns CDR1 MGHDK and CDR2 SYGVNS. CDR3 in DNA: TGTGCCAGCAGTGAATGGGGAGGGTCTGCTAGCGGGAGGGATCAAGGCTCCTACAATGAGCAGTTCTTC. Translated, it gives CASSEWGGSASGRDQGSYNEQFF. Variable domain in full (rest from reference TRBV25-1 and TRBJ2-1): EADIYQTPRYLVIGTGKKITLECSQTMGHDKMYWYQQDPGMELHLIHYSYGVNSTEKGDLSSESTVSRIRTEHFPLTLESARPSHTSQYLCASSEWGGSASGRDQGSYNEQFFGPGTRLTVL.

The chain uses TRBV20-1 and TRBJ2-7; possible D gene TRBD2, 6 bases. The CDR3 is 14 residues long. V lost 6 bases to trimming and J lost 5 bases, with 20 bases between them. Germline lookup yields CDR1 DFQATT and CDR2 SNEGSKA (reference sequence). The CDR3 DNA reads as TGCAGTGCCCGAGGGTGGGGGGACTCTAACGAGCAGTACTTC. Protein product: CSARGWGDSNEQYF.

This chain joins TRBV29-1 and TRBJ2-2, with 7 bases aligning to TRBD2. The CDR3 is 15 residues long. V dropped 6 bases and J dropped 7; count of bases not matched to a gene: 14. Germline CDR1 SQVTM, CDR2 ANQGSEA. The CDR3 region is CSVRLAWEHGGELFF. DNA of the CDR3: TGCAGCGTGAGACTAGCCTGGGAGCATGGCGGGGAGCTGTTTTTT.

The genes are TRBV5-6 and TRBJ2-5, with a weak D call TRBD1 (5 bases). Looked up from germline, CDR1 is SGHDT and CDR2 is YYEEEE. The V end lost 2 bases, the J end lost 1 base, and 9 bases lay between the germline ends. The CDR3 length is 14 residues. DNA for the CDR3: TGTGCCAGCAGCTTAAAGGGGCCCCAAGAGACCCAGTACTTC. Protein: CASSLKGPQETQYF. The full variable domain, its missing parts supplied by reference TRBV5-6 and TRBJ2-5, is DAGVTQSPTHLIKTRGQQVTLRCSPKSGHDTVSWYQQALGQGPQFIFQYYEEEERQRGNFPDRFSGHQFPNYSSELNVNALLLGDSALYLCASSLKGPQETQYFGPGTRLLVL.

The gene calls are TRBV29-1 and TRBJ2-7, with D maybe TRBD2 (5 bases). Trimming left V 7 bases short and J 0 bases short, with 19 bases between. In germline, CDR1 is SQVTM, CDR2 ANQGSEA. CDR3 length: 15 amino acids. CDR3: CSAVGGRMGSYEQYF. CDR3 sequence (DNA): TGCAGCGCCGTTGGCGGGCGGATGGGCTCCTACGAGCAGTACTTC.

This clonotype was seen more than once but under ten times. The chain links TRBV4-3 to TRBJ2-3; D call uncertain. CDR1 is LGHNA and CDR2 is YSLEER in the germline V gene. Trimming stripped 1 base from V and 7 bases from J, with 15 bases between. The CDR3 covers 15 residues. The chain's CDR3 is CASSQVSGGPNTQYF. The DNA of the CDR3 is TGCGCCAGCAGCCAAGTTTCAGGCGGCCCAAATACGCAGTATTTT.

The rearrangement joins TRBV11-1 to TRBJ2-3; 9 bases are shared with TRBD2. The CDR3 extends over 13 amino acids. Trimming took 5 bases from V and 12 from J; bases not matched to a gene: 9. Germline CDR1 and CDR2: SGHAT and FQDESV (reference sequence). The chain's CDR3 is CASSDLLAGVQYF. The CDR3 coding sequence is TGTGCCAGCAGCGACCTACTAGCGGGCGTTCAGTATTTT.

The CDR3 here is CASSTQGQSGYTF. The CDR3 DNA follows: TGTGCCAGCAGCACTCAAGGACAGAGTGGCTACACCTTC. The chain combines TRBV7-9 with TRBJ1-2; TRBD1 is a possible D gene (6 bases). CDR1 and CDR2 from the germline V gene are SEHNR and FQNEAQ (reference sequence). The CDR3 runs to 13 residues. V lost 5 bases and J 7 bases, leaving 14 bases between the germline ends. Based on the CDR3 plus reference TRBV7-9 and TRBJ1-2, the full variable domain is DTGVSQNPRHKITKRGQNVTFRCDPISEHNRLYWYRQTLGQGPEFLTYFQNEAQLEKSRLLSDRFSAERPKGSFSTLEIQRTEQGDSAMYLCASSTQGQSGYTFGSGTRLTVV.

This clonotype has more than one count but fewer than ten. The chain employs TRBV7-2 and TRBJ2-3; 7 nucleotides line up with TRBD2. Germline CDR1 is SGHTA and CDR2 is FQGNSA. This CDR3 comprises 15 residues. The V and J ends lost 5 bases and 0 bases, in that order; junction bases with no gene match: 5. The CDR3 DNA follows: TGTGCCAGCAGCCCTAGCGGACTGAGCACAGATACGCAGTATTTT. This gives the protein CASSPSGLSTDTQYF.

The CDR3 loop reads CASSQDPGAGTEAFF. The CDR3 nucleotides are TGTGCCAGCAGCCAAGATCCCGGGGCGGGTACTGAAGCTTTCTTT. The V call is TRBV3-1, the J call TRBJ1-1, with TRBD1 as a possible D gene (5 bases). V lost 0 bases and J 5 bases, leaving 13 bases between the germline ends. The CDR3 is made up of 15 amino acids. The germline gives CDR1 LGHDT, CDR2 YNNKEL (reference sequence). The whole variable domain, remainder taken from reference TRBV3-1 and TRBJ1-1, is DTAVSQTPKYLVTQMGNDKSIKCEQNLGHDTMYWYKQDSKKFLKIMFSYNNKELIINETVPNRFSPKSPDKAHLNLHINSLELGDSAVYFCASSQDPGAGTEAFFGQGTRLTVV.

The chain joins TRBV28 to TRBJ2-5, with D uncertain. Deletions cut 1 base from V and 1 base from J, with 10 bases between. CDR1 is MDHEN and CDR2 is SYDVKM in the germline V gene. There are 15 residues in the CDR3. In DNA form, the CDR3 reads TGTGCCAGCAGTTTATCACCTGGGCTCCAAGAGACCCAGTACTTC. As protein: CASSLSPGLQETQYF.

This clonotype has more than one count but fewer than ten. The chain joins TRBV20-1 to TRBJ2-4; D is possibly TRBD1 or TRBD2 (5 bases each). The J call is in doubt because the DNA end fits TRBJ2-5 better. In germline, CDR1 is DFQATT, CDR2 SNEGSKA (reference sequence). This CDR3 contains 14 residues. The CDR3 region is CSAREGTRQETQYF. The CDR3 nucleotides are TGCAGTGCTAGAGAGGGGACCAGACAAGAGACCCAGTACTTC.